The entry below gives a single T cell receptor (beta chain) sequence along with its context. What it recognizes is unknown. The source of the sample is a study of T cell responses to AZD1222 COVID-19 vaccine. Study-wide results and limits: Donors were mostly white British, more females; clonal diversity possibly underestimated. There were repertoire samples only from the period after the peak T cell response. Close to half of all spike-specific TCRs reportedly target regions of the variants that are unmutated. Recipients of AZD1222 seropositive at baseline numbered only 6 or 7.

The repertoire was sequenced with immunoSEQ multiplex PCR; TCRdb's copy has only in-frame clones and lacks some. This repertoire shows around 84,000 clones, 88% found once; its top ten account for approximately 10%. Germline V gene data show CDR1 as MDHEN and CDR2 as SYDVKM. The V segment lost 2 bases and the J segment 5 bases; nucleotides outside the gene matches: 4. The CDR3 length is 14 residues. The sequenced sample was peripheral blood, obtained on day 0 of MenACWY control vaccination. This sequence originates from an adult in good health. V is TRBV28 and J is TRBJ1-1; 8 bases fit TRBD1. CDR3 residues: CASSLRQGNTEAFF. DNA for the CDR3: TGTGCCAGCAGTTTAAGACAGGGGAATACTGAAGCTTTCTTT.